This record concerns one T cell receptor beta chain sequence. The data belong to a study of blood T cell repertoires in COVID-19. Original analysis: Nucleated cell counts were estimated from reference gene primer amplification. TCRdb's table, derived via immunoSEQ multiplex PCR, lists solely in-frame clones and lacks some. V, J and clone size reflect that table, while D and trimming were determined from the DNA. This table has 150,000 to 200,000 clones, almost 80% appearing once. Each recovered donor of Cohort 3 presented with two negative PCRs, clearance, or symptom resolution. This CDR3 spans 14 amino acids. Germline lookup yields CDR1 MNHEY and CDR2 SMNVEV (reference sequence). V gave up 5 bases and J gave up 7 bases; unmatched junction bases: 7.

This chain uses TRBV27 with TRBJ2-1; 8 bases are shared with TRBD1. The source of this sequence is a woman aged 50 to 60 who had recovered from COVID-19. The sequenced sample consisted of PBMCs or T cells enriched from blood (not recorded which). CDR3 coding DNA: TGTGCCAGCAGTCATAGGACAGGGAGAAATGAGCAGTTCTTC. As protein: CASSHRTGRNEQFF.